The 19 T cell receptor beta chains in this list originate from one sample, sequenced in a study of blood T cell repertoires in COVID-19. Only in-frame clones appear in the TCRdb table, and some are missing; sequencing was by immunoSEQ multiplex PCR. The table shows under 200,000 clones, with around nine tenths occurring only once. Sequenced material: peripheral blood. Source of these receptors: a man aged 65 to 79 with acute or convalescent COVID-19.

This chain uses TRBV5-1 with TRBJ2-7; possibly TRBD1 for D (6 bases). This CDR3 region has 13 residues. Trimming removed 1 base from V and 2 bases from J, with 7 bases in between. Per the germline V gene, CDR1 is SGHRS and CDR2 is YFSETQ. CDR3 nucleotide sequence: TGCGCCAGCAGCTTGACAGGGCCCTACGAGCAGTACTTC. Translation gives CASSLTGPYEQYF.

The genes are TRBV19 and TRBJ1-1, with D hard to call. Deletions cut 11 bases from V and 4 bases from J, with 14 bases between. The CDR3 has 12 amino acids. Germline V gene data show CDR1 as LNHDA and CDR2 as SQIVND (reference sequence). The CDR3 coding sequence is TGTGCCTCTCGTGGGCGGGGCACTGAAGCTTTCTTT. Translation: CASRGRGTEAFF.

The rearrangement joins TRBV20-1 to TRBJ2-3; 7 bases match TRBD2. The trim removed 3 bases at V and 5 bases at J, leaving 11 bases unmatched. The CDR3 loop spans 15 amino acids. CDR1 and CDR2 from the germline V gene are DFQATT and SNEGSKA (reference sequence). The CDR3 spells CSASEQERGGDTQYF. The CDR3 nucleotides read TGCAGTGCTAGTGAACAGGAGCGGGGAGGAGATACGCAGTATTTT.

The rearrangement links TRBV5-8 to TRBJ1-4, with TRBD1 matching over 7 bases. Germline lookup yields CDR1 SGHTS and CDR2 YDEGEE. The CDR3 covers 16 residues. V was pared by 4 bases and J by 4 bases, with 10 bases of the junction left unmatched. CDR3 sequence: CASSTQGGRYNEKLFF. CDR3 nucleotides: TGTGCCAGCAGCACCCAGGGGGGTAGATATAATGAAAAACTGTTTTTT.

Only one count was recorded for this clone. The CDR3 DNA reads TGCAGCGTTTTTGCGGGGACTAGCGGATACAATGAGCAGTTCTTC. Protein sequence: CSVFAGTSGYNEQFF. The chain employs TRBV29-1 and TRBJ2-1; 11 positions match TRBD2. In germline, CDR1 is SQVTM, CDR2 ANQGSEA. The CDR3 extends over 15 amino acids. Germline trimming cut 5 bases from V and 4 bases from J; bases unmatched to any gene: 7.

The J gene is TRBJ1-3, the V gene TRBV4-3; a possible D gene is TRBD1 (6 bases). The germline V gene encodes CDR1 LGHNA and CDR2 YSLEER. This CDR3 has 12 amino acids. V was cut by 5 bases and J by 10 bases, with 12 bases left in between. The CDR3 loop reads CASSSEGGTIYF. The CDR3 region has the DNA TGCGCCAGCAGCTCAGAGGGGGGGACCATATATTTT.

V gene TRBV5-8 combines with J gene TRBJ1-5, with D perhaps matching TRBD1 (5 bases). The CDR3 consists of 13 residues. The germline gives CDR1 SGHTS, CDR2 YDEGEE. Between the trimmed V and J ends, which lost 2 bases and 7 bases, there was a span of 10 bases. This chain's CDR3 is CASSLGRGQPQHF. The CDR3 bases are TGTGCCAGCAGCTTAGGGAGGGGACAGCCCCAGCATTTT.

This chain links TRBV18 with TRBJ1-2; no definite D call. V was cut by 3 bases and J by 4 bases, with 6 bases left in between. The germline CDR1 and CDR2 sequences are KGHSH and LQKENI. CDR3 size: 12 residues. The CDR3, as DNA: TGTGCCAGCTCACCTCCTTCCTATGGCTACACCTTC. Residues: CASSPPSYGYTF.

The CDR3 reads CASSFDRGEAFF. The CDR3 DNA reads TGTGCCAGCAGCTTCGACAGGGGTGAAGCTTTCTTT. The chain recombines TRBV7-9 with TRBJ1-1; 8 positions agree with TRBD1. Trimming at V came to 3 bases and at J to 7 bases, leaving 1 base not matched to a gene. Germline assignment: CDR1 SEHNR and CDR2 FQNEAQ (reference sequence). The CDR3 loop spans 12 amino acids.

V usage is TRBV5-1 and J usage is TRBJ2-1, with TRBD2 matching over 9 bases. Germline V gene sequence: CDR1 SGHRS, CDR2 YFSETQ. This CDR3 has 15 residues. The V segment lost 4 bases and the J segment 7 bases; nucleotides outside the gene matches: 9. CDR3 loop: CASSLIAGARNEQFF. The DNA of the CDR3 is TGCGCCAGCAGCCTCATAGCGGGAGCTAGGAATGAGCAGTTCTTC.

The sample holds one count of this clone. The chain employs TRBV7-3 and TRBJ2-7, with 8 bases that match TRBD2. The CDR3 spans 14 residues. V was pared by 5 bases and J by 3 bases, with 6 bases of the junction left unmatched. Germline-derived CDR1 and CDR2 are SGHTA and FQGTGA. DNA for the CDR3: TGTGCCAGCAGCCGTGGGCTAGCGGGCTACGAGCAGTACTTC. It codes for CASSRGLAGYEQYF.

V gene TRBV7-9 combines with J gene TRBJ2-2; D is unresolved. The CDR3 consists of 14 residues. V was trimmed by 1 base and J by 1 base, leaving 4 bases between them. Germline V gives CDR1 SEHNR, CDR2 FQNEAQ (reference sequence). The CDR3 region has the DNA TGTGCCAGCAGCTTAGACGGGAACACCGGGGAGCTGTTTTTT. Translated, it gives CASSLDGNTGELFF.

Details on this clone: The germline gene is not matched at one end of the junction; a read error may be the cause. The CDR3 DNA reads TGTGCTAGCAGCTTGGGACTAGCGAACACCGGGGAGCTGTTTTTT. It is translated as CASSLGLANTGELFF. The chain couples TRBV7-7 to TRBJ2-2; TRBD2 aligns across 8 bases. The CDR3 is made up of 15 amino acids. The germline gives CDR1 SSHAT, CDR2 FNYEAQ (reference sequence).

The chain uses TRBV7-3 and TRBJ2-7; no definite D call. Trimming took off 4 bases at V and 0 bases at J, with 13 bases between the two ends. The germline V gene has CDR1 SGHTA and CDR2 FQGTGA. This CDR3 has 15 amino acids. The CDR3 protein is CASSSVPGSSYEQYF. The CDR3 nucleotides read TGTGCCAGCAGCTCAGTGCCGGGTTCCTCCTACGAGCAGTACTTC. The full variable domain, in which reference TRBV7-3 and TRBJ2-7 provide the parts outside the CDR3, is GAGVSQTPSNKVTEKGKYVELRCDPISGHTALYWYRQSLGQGPEFLIYFQGTGAADDSGLPNDRFFAVRPEGSVSTLKIQRTERGDSAVYLCASSSVPGSSYEQYFGPGTRLTVT.

V usage is TRBV5-1 and J usage is TRBJ2-5; tentative D call: TRBD1 (6 bases). The ends were cut back, 2 bases at V and 3 bases at J, with 11 bases in the middle. Germline V gene data show CDR1 as SGHRS and CDR2 as YFSETQ. The CDR3 runs to 14 residues. The CDR3 DNA sequence: TGCGCCAGCAGCTTCCAGACAGGTGAAGAGACCCAGTACTTC. It translates to CASSFQTGEETQYF.

As DNA, the CDR3 is TGTGCCAGCAGCGTGAGCGGGAGGGCCCCAGATACGCAGTATTTT. Protein sequence: CASSVSGRAPDTQYF. The gene calls are TRBV9 and TRBJ2-3; 10 bases are shared with TRBD2. Trimming at V came to 2 bases and at J to 4 bases, leaving 4 bases not matched to a gene. In germline, CDR1 is SGDLS, CDR2 YYNGEE. The CDR3 totals 15 residues.

V is TRBV2 and J is TRBJ2-3; 8 nucleotides match TRBD2. Trimming cost V 5 bases and J 0 bases; bases outside gene matches: 16. The germline CDR1 and CDR2 sequences are SNHLY and FYNNEI. This CDR3 is 19 amino acids long. In DNA form, the CDR3 reads TGTGCCAGCAGTACTCCCGGGACTAGATCACTTAGAAGCACAGATACGCAGTATTTT. As protein: CASSTPGTRSLRSTDTQYF.

The chain carries TRBV29-1 and TRBJ2-3; D unclear. The CDR3 runs 11 residues. Germline values: CDR1 SQVTM, CDR2 ANQGSEA. The V gene lost 4 bases and the J gene lost 0 bases, with 2 bases spanning the gap. CDR3 DNA: TGCAGCGTTGTAAGCACAGATACGCAGTATTTT. It is translated as CSVVSTDTQYF.

The chain employs TRBV7-3 and TRBJ2-3, with D maybe TRBD2 (7 bases). Trimming took 8 bases from V and 6 from J, leaving 21 bases between them. Per germline, CDR1 SGHTA and CDR2 FQGTGA. There are 15 residues in the CDR3. The CDR3 nucleotides read TGTGCCAGCCCCACGGGGGGCCAAGGAGGGGATACGCAGTATTTT. This gives the protein CASPTGGQGGDTQYF.